This TCR beta chain derives from a study of CD8 T cells in ankylosing spondylitis. As concerns this clonotype: Its antigen is still unknown.

TCRdb called the 5' RACE reads again in MiXCR, with one record for every CDR3 protein. Of hundreds of thousands of distinct CDR3 sequences in the sample, roughly 12% were seen once. General study results and limits: Seemingly characteristic of ankylosing spondylitis blood was a TCR beta motif consisting of eight highly homologous variants. Earlier reports found some motif variants in synovial fluid and blood in reactive arthritis.

Sequenced input: blood, either unsorted or a sorted T cell fraction (not recorded which). This clonotype was obtained from a male donor with ankylosing spondylitis.

The CDR3 sequence is CAISESNGLSTDTQYF. The CDR3 DNA reads as TGTGCCATCAGTGAGTCCAATGGACTGAGCACAGATACGCAGTATTTT. This rearrangement joins TRBV10-3 to TRBJ2-3; the D gene is possibly TRBD2 (5 bases). The CDR3 totals 16 residues. Per germline, CDR1 ENHRY and CDR2 SYGVKD. Trimming took off 0 bases at V and 0 bases at J, with 10 bases between the two ends.